The clone carrying this T cell receptor beta chain was recorded a few times. This CDR3 is 14 amino acids long. Germline V gives CDR1 SGHDN, CDR2 FVKESK. V lost 5 bases and J 2 bases, leaving 7 bases between the germline ends. The sample belongs to a study of blood T cell repertoires in COVID-19. Whole-study context: Sites in the United States, Italy and Spain provided acute and convalescent COVID-19 samples. PBMCs, B-cell-depleted T cells, or T cells provided the cDNA or gDNA that made up the material.

Per the original methods: The assay estimated nucleated cells by amplifying reference gene primers. Repertoires were generated with immunoSEQ multiplex PCR, while TCRdb's copy carries only in-frame clones and drops some. The V and J calls and clone size are taken from that table; D and trimming were inferred from the DNA. The sample contains 180,000 or so clones, 70% to 90% of which appear only once. Sequenced input: peripheral blood. The clonotype comes from a human donor with active or convalescent COVID-19. The donor label of this sample is uncertain. This chain connects TRBV14 to TRBJ2-6; D uncertain. The CDR3 sequence is CASSLGAGANVLTF. CDR3 bases: TGTGCCAGCAGCTTAGGAGCTGGGGCCAACGTCCTGACTTTC. Filled out from reference TRBV14 and TRBJ2-6, the complete variable domain reads EAGVTQFPSHSVIEKGQTVTLRCDPISGHDNLYWYRRVMGKEIKFLLHFVKESKQDESGMPNNRFLAERTGGTYSTLKVQPAELEDSGVYFCASSLGAGANVLTFGAGSRLTVL.